This T cell receptor beta chain emerged from a study of T-cell reconstitution after alpha-beta-depleted transplantation in children. Broader study findings: Several hundred graft clones that had expanded were reportedly the source of alpha-beta T cells about two months after transplant.

In the case of this clonotype: Its target is not known.

This CDR3 has 12 residues. Germline V gives CDR1 DFQATT, CDR2 SNEGSKA (reference sequence). V lost 6 bases, J lost 7 bases, and 12 bases lay in between. Preparation of the TCRbeta library used unique molecular identifiers. TCRdb processed the PCR reads anew with MiXCR; each CDR3 protein has one entry. The sample has 600,000 or so distinct CDR3 sequences; 23% are singletons. Sequences were derived from PBMCs, mostly from graft donor cells, sampled 360 days after TCRalphabeta/CD19-depleted stem cell transplant. The chain uses TRBV20-1 and TRBJ2-2, with no clear D. The clonotype comes from a boy younger than two who had a stem cell transplant for acute myeloid leukemia, so the T cells may come from the graft donor. CDR3 sequence (DNA): TGCAGTGCACCTAACATCGTCGGGGAGCTGTTTTTT. Protein product: CSAPNIVGELFF.